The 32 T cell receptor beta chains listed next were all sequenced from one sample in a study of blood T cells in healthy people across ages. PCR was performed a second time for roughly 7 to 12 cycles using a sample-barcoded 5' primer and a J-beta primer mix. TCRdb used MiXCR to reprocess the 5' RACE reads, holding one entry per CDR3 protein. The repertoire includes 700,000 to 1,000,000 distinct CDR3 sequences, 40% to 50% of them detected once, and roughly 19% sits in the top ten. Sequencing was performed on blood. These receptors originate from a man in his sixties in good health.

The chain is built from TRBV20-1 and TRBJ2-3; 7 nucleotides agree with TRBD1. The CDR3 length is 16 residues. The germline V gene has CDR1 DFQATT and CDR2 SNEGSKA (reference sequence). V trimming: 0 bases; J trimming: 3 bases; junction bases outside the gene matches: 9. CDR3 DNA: TGCAGTGCTAGAGATCCGAGGACAGGTTCGACAGATACGCAGTATTTT. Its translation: CSARDPRTGSTDTQYF.

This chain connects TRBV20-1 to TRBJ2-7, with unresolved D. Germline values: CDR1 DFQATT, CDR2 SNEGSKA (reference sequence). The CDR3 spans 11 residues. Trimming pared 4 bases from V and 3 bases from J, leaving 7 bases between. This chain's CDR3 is CSAKQNYEQYF. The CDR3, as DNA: TGCAGTGCTAAGCAGAACTACGAGCAGTACTTC.

The DNA for the CDR3 is TGCGCCAGCAGCCAAGATCCATCCTCGGGTATGAGCTCTGGGGCCAACGTCCTGACTTTC. It translates to CASSQDPSSGMSSGANVLTF. The V and J genes are TRBV4-3 and TRBJ2-6; D is unresolved. The V end lost 0 bases, the J end lost 0 bases, and 18 bases lay between the germline ends. The CDR3 is made up of 20 amino acids. Germline values: CDR1 LGHNA, CDR2 YSLEER.

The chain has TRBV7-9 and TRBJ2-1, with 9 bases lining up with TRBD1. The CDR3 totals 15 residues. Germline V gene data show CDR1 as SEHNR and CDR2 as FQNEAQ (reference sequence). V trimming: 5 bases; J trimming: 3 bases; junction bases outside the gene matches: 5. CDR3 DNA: TGTGCCAGCAGCCCACGACAGGGGGTCTACAATGAGCAGTTCTTC. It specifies CASSPRQGVYNEQFF.

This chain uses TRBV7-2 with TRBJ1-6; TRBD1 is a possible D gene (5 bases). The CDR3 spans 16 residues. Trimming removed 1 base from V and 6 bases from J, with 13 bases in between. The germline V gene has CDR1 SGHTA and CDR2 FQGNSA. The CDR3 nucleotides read TGTGCCAGCAGCTTAGTTCTAGGGGCTGGTAATTCACCCCTCCACTTT. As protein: CASSLVLGAGNSPLHF. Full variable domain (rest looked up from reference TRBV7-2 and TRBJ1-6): GAGVSQSPSNKVTEKGKDVELRCDPISGHTALYWYRQSLGQGLEFLIYFQGNSAPDKSGLPSDRFSAERTGGSVSTLTIQRTQQEDSAVYLCASSLVLGAGNSPLHFGNGTRLTVT.

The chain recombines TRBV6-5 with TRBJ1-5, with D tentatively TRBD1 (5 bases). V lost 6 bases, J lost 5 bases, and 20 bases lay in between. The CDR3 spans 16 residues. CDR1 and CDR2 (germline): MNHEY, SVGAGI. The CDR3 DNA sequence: TGTGCCAGCAGCCCCCATCCGGGAGCGGGGGATCAGCCCCAGCATTTT. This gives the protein CASSPHPGAGDQPQHF.

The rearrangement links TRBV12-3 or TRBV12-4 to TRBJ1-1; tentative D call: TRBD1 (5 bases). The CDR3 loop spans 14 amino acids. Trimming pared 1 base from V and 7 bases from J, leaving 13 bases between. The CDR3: CASSLDPGNFEAFF. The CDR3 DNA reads TGTGCCAGCAGTTTAGATCCAGGGAACTTTGAAGCTTTCTTT.

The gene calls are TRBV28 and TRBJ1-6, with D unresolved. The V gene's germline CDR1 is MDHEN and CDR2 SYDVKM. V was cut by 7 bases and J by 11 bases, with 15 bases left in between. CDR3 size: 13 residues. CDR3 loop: CASKGAGWPPLHF. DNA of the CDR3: TGTGCCAGCAAGGGTGCCGGGTGGCCACCCCTCCACTTT.

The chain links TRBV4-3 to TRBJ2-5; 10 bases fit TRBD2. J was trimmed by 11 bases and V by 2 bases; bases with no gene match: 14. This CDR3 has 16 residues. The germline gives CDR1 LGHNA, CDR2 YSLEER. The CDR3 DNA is TGCGCCAGCAGCCAACAGAGCGGGGGGGCGTCCGATGAGCAGTACTTC. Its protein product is CASSQQSGGASDEQYF.

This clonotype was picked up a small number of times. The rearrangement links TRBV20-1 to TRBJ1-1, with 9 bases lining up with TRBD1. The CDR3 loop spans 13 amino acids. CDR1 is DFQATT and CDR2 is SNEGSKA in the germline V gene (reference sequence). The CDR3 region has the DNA TGCAGCAGCGGGGACAGGGTCGTCACTGAAGCTTTCTTT. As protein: CSSGDRVVTEAFF.

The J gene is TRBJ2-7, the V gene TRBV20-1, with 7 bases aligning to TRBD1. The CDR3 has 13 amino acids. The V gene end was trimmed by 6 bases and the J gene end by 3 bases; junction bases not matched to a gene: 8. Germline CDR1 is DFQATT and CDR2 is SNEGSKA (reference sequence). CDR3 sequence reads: CSARRDRFYEQYF. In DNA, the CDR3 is TGCAGTGCCAGACGGGACAGATTCTACGAGCAGTACTTC.

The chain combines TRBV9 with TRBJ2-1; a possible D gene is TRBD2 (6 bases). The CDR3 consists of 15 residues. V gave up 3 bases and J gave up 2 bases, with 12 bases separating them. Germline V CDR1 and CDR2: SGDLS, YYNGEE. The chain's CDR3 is CASSADPGAYNEQFF. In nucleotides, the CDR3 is TGTGCCAGCAGCGCAGACCCGGGGGCCTACAATGAGCAGTTCTTC.

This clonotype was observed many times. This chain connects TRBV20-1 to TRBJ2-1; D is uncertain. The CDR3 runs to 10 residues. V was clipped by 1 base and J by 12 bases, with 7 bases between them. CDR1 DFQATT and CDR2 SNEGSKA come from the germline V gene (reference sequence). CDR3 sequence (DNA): TGCAGTGCTAGAGTTGGAAGGCAGTTCTTC. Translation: CSARVGRQFF.

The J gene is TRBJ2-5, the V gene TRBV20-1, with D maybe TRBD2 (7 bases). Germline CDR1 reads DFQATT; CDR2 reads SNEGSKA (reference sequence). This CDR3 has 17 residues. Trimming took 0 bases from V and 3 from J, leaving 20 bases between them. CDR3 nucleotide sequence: TGCAGTGCTAGAGAACTCGGGGGGCCCCAAAGGAAAGAGACCCAGTACTTC. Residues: CSARELGGPQRKETQYF.

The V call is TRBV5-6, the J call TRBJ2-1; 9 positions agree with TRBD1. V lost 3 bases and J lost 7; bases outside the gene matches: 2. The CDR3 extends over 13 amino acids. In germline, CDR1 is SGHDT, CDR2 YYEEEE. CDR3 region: CASSWTGDNEQFF. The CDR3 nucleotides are TGTGCCAGCAGCTGGACAGGGGATAATGAGCAGTTCTTC.

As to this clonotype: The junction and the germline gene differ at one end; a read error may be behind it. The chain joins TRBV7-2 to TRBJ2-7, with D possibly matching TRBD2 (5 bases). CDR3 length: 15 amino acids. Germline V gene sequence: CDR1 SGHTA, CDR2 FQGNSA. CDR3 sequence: CASSLVASQTYEQYF. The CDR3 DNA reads TGTGCCAGTAGCTTAGTTGCTAGCCAAACCTACGAGCAGTACTTC.

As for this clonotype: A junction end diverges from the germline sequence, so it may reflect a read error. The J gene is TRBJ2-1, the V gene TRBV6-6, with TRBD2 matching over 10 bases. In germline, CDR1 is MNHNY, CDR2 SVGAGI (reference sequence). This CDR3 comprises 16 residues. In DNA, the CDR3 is TGTGCCAGCAGTTACTTTGCTAGCGGGGGATACAGTGAGCAGTTCTTC. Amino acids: CASSYFASGGYSEQFF.

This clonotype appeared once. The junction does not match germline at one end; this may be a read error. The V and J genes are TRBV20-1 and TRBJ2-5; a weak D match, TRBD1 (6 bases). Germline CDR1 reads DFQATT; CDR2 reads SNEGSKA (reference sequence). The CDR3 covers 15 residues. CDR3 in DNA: TGCAGTGCAGTCAAAGCAGGGGCGATCCAAGAGACCCGGTACTTC. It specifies CSAVKAGAIQETRYF.

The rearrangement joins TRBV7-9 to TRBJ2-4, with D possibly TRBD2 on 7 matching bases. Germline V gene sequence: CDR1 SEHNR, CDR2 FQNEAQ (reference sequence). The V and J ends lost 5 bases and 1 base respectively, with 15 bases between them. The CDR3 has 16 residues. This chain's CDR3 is CASSQGGVLAKNIQYF. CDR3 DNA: TGTGCCAGCAGCCAAGGGGGGGTTCTGGCCAAAAACATTCAGTACTTC.

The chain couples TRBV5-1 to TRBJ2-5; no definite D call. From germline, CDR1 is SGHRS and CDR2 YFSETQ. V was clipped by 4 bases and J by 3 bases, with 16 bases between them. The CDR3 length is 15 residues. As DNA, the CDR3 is TGCGCCAGCAGCCGCCCTGGGCGAACCAAAGAGACCCAGTACTTC. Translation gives CASSRPGRTKETQYF.

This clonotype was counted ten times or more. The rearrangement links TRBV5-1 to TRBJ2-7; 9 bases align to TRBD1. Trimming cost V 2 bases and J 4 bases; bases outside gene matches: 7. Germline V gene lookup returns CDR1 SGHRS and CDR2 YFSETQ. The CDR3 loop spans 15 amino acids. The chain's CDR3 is CASSLTPGQGYEQYF. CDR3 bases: TGCGCCAGCAGCTTAACTCCGGGACAGGGATACGAGCAGTACTTC.

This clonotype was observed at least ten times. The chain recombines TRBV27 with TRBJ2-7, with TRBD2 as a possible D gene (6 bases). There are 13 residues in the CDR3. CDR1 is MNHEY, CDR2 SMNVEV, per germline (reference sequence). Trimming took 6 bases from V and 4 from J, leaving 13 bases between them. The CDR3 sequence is CASRPQRVYEQYF. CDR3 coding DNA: TGTGCCAGCAGACCCCAGCGGGTATACGAGCAGTACTTC.

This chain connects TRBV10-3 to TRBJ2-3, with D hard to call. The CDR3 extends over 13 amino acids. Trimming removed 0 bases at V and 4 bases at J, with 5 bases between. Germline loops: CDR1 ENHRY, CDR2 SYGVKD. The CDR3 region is CAISESVADTQYF. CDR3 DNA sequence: TGTGCCATCAGTGAGTCGGTGGCAGATACGCAGTATTTT.

CDR3 bases: TGCAGTGCTAGAGGGGAGACAGGTATATCTGAAGCTTTCTTT. Residues: CSARGETGISEAFF. This chain uses TRBV20-1 with TRBJ1-1, with a tentative D call TRBD1 (6 bases). Germline CDR1 DFQATT, CDR2 SNEGSKA (reference sequence). The ends were cut back, 1 base at V and 6 bases at J, with 15 bases in the middle. The CDR3 is 14 amino acids.

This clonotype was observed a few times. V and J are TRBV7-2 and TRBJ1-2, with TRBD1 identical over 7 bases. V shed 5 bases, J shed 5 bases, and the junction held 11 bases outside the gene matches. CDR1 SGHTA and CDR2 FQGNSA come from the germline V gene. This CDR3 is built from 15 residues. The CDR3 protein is CASSPLDRVYYGYTF. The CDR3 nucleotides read TGTGCCAGCAGCCCACTTGACAGGGTGTATTATGGCTACACCTTC.

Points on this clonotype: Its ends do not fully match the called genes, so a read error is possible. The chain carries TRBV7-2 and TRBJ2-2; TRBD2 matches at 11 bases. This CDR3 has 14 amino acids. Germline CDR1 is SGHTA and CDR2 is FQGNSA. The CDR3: CPLLAGGNTGELFF. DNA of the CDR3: TGCCCCCTTCTAGCGGGGGGCAACACCGGGGAGCTGTTTTTT.

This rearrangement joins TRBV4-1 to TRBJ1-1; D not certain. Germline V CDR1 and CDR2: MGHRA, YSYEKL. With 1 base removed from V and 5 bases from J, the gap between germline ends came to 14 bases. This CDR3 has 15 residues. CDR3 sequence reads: CASSQVEDSLTEAFF. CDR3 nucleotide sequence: TGCGCCAGCAGCCAAGTGGAGGATTCGTTGACTGAAGCTTTCTTT.

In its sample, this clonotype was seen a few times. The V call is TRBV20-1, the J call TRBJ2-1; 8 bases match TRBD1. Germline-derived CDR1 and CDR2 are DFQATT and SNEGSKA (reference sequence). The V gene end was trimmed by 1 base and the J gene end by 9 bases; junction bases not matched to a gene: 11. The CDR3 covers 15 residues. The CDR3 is CSARGTRPGGGEQFF. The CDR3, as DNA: TGCAGTGCTAGAGGGACAAGGCCAGGGGGCGGTGAGCAGTTCTTC.

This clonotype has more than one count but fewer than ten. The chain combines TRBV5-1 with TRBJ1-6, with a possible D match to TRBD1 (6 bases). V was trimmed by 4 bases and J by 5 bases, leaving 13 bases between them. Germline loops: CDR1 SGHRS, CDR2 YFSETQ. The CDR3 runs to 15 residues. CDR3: CASSPGTLHNSPLHF. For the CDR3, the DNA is TGCGCCAGCAGCCCTGGGACACTTCATAATTCACCCCTCCACTTT.

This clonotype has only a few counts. This CDR3 is CASSPTGENGHYGYTF. DNA of the CDR3: TGTGCCAGCAGCCCAACAGGGGAGAATGGCCACTATGGCTACACCTTC. The J gene is TRBJ1-2, the V gene TRBV6-5; 7 positions agree with TRBD1. The CDR3 extends over 16 amino acids. V lost 6 bases and J lost 3; bases outside the gene matches: 13. The germline gives CDR1 MNHEY, CDR2 SVGAGI.

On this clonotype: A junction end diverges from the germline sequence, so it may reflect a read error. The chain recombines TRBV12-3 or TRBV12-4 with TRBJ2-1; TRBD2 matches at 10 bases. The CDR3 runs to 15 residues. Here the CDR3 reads CASGSGGLRDNGQFF. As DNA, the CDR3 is TGTGCCAGCGGTAGCGGGGGGCTGAGAGACAATGGGCAGTTCTTC.

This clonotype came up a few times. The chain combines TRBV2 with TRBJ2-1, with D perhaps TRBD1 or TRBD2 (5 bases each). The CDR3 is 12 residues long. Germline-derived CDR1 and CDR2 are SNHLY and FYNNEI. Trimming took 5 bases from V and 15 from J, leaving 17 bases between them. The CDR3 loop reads CASSPPGTPGFF. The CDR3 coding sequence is TGTGCCAGCAGTCCCCCCGGGACCCCGGGGTTCTTC.